The 9 T cell receptor beta chains in this list originate from one sample, sequenced in a study of early T cells in non-severe SARS-CoV-2 infection. TCRdb reprocessed the 5' RACE reads with MiXCR, giving one entry per CDR3 protein. This sample has some 32,000 distinct CDR3 sequences; 6.6% occur once, and the top ten carry roughly 35%. The specimen sequenced was whole blood. Receptors originate from an adult who was a healthcare worker with PCR-confirmed SARS-CoV-2 infection or an uninfected control (not recorded which).

In this sample, this clonotype turned up many times. This chain connects TRBV6-1 to TRBJ2-1; TRBD1 agrees at 8 bases. V shed 4 bases, J shed 0 bases, and the junction held 8 bases outside the gene matches. This CDR3 is 17 amino acids long. The V gene's germline CDR1 is MNHNS and CDR2 SASEGT. DNA for the CDR3: TGTGCCAGCAGTGGGCGGACAGGGTTTAGCTCCTACAATGAGCAGTTCTTC. It codes for CASSGRTGFSSYNEQFF.

This clonotype was seen at least ten times. V and J are TRBV10-3 and TRBJ2-3; D possibly corresponds to TRBD1 (6 bases). The V gene's germline CDR1 is ENHRY and CDR2 SYGVKD. This CDR3 is 13 amino acids long. V lost 6 bases and J lost 2, with 9 bases in between. CDR3 region: CAIRGQYTDTQYF. The CDR3 DNA follows: TGTGCCATCAGAGGACAGTACACAGATACGCAGTATTTT.

This clonotype was seen only a few times. The CDR3 loop reads CASSQGLAGSTDTQYF. The CDR3 bases are TGTGCCAGCAGCCAAGGCCTAGCGGGAAGCACAGATACGCAGTATTTT. The chain is built from TRBV3-1 and TRBJ2-3, with 9 nucleotides matching TRBD2. Trimming removed 1 base from V and 0 bases from J; junction bases left unmatched: 2. This CDR3 is 16 amino acids long. Germline V lookup: CDR1 LGHDT, CDR2 YNNKEL (reference sequence).

This clonotype was seen repeatedly, ten times or more. The rearrangement links TRBV9 to TRBJ1-2; 7 bases map to TRBD1. The CDR3 loop spans 15 amino acids. V shed 3 bases, J shed 2 bases, and the junction held 7 bases outside the gene matches. Germline V gives CDR1 SGDLS, CDR2 YYNGEE. The CDR3: CASSGRTGQNYGYTF. The CDR3 bases are TGTGCCAGCAGCGGAAGGACAGGTCAAAACTATGGCTACACCTTC.

This clonotype has at least ten counts. The chain recombines TRBV7-8 with TRBJ2-1, with D possibly being TRBD1 or TRBD2 (5 bases each). The CDR3 has 13 amino acids. The V end lost 1 base, the J end lost 10 bases, and 11 bases lay between the germline ends. The germline V gene encodes CDR1 SGHVS and CDR2 FQNEAQ. The DNA for the CDR3 is TGTGCCAGCAGCTTAGTAGTGGGGACCGAGCAGTTCTTC. Translating gives CASSLVVGTEQFF.

This clonotype appeared many times. The rearrangement joins TRBV27 to TRBJ2-7; 12 bases match TRBD2. CDR1 and CDR2 from the germline V gene are MNHEY and SMNVEV (reference sequence). Trimming cost V 5 bases and J 0 bases; bases outside gene matches: 11. This CDR3 has 18 amino acids. The CDR3 reads CASSREPGTSGFSYEQYF. CDR3 in DNA: TGTGCCAGCAGTCGGGAACCCGGGACTAGCGGGTTCTCCTACGAGCAGTACTTC.

This clonotype was observed at least ten times. The CDR3 sequence: CASSLASPATSYGYTF. The CDR3 DNA reads TGTGCCAGCAGCTTAGCTTCGCCAGCTACCTCCTATGGCTACACCTTC. The J gene is TRBJ1-2, the V gene TRBV7-8; no clear D gene. The CDR3 is 16 residues long. V shed 0 bases and J shed 4 bases, with 15 bases lying between them. Looked up from germline, CDR1 is SGHVS and CDR2 is FQNEAQ.

This clonotype showed up many times. The chain recombines TRBV7-2 with TRBJ2-2; D is unresolved. Trimming removed 4 bases at V and 8 bases at J, with 8 bases between. The CDR3 loop spans 12 amino acids. In germline, CDR1 is SGHTA, CDR2 FQGNSA. CDR3 residues: CASSSLWGELFF. The CDR3, as DNA: TGTGCCAGCAGCTCCCTGTGGGGGGAGCTGTTTTTT.

This clonotype came up many times. The rearrangement links TRBV6-6 to TRBJ2-1, with TRBD2 matching over 7 bases. V dropped 5 bases and J dropped 7; count of bases not matched to a gene: 5. The CDR3 totals 13 residues. Per the germline V gene, CDR1 is MNHNY and CDR2 is SVGAGI (reference sequence). This chain's CDR3 is CASSPSGGNEQFF. The DNA for the CDR3 is TGTGCCAGCAGTCCGTCGGGGGGTAATGAGCAGTTCTTC.